One and the same sample provided the 17 T cell receptor beta chains below, sequenced in a study of cytomegalovirus exposure and HLA in healthy donors. TCRdb's copy holds only in-frame clones and misses some; the assay was immunoSEQ multiplex PCR. Counted here are 150,000 to 250,000 clones, 84% occurring once; the ten biggest clones make up around 15%. Sequencing used PBMCs. The source of these receptors is a woman in her thirties in good health and CMV-seropositive.

The genes are TRBV5-1 and TRBJ2-7, with 8 positions matching TRBD2. The CDR3 runs 15 residues. The junction had 10 bases not matched to a gene; V was cut back by 4 bases and J by 4 bases. Germline-derived CDR1 and CDR2 are SGHRS and YFSETQ. The DNA for the CDR3 is TGCGCCAGCAGCATACTAGCGGAGGGGGAGTACGAGCAGTACTTC. Protein product: CASSILAEGEYEQYF.

This chain joins TRBV4-2 and TRBJ2-7; 9 positions match TRBD2. J was trimmed by 1 base and V by 2 bases; bases with no gene match: 21. The CDR3 contains 21 residues. The germline V gene has CDR1 LGHNA and CDR2 YNFKEQ. CDR3 sequence: CASSQNRPMASGMPQSYEQYF. CDR3 coding DNA: TGTGCCAGCAGCCAAAATCGCCCAATGGCTAGCGGGATGCCCCAGTCCTACGAGCAGTACTTC.

The chain employs TRBV7-2 and TRBJ2-2; 9 nucleotides line up with TRBD2. The germline gives CDR1 SGHTA, CDR2 FQGNSA. The CDR3 extends over 16 amino acids. V lost 0 bases, J lost 4 bases, and 3 bases stayed unmatched. The DNA for the CDR3 is TGTGCCAGCAGCTTAGCGGGTAGCGGGGGCACCGGGGAGCTGTTTTTT. It yields the protein CASSLAGSGGTGELFF. The complete variable domain, with remaining parts taken from reference TRBV7-2 and TRBJ2-2, reads GAGVSQSPSNKVTEKGKDVELRCDPISGHTALYWYRQSLGQGLEFLIYFQGNSAPDKSGLPSDRFSAERTGGSVSTLTIQRTQQEDSAVYLCASSLAGSGGTGELFFGEGSRLTVL.

The chain has TRBV5-1 and TRBJ2-6, with a possible D match to TRBD1 (6 bases). Germline V gene lookup returns CDR1 SGHRS and CDR2 YFSETQ. Trimming pared 4 bases from V and 6 bases from J, leaving 14 bases between. The CDR3 totals 15 residues. The CDR3, as DNA: TGCGCCAGCAGCGCTGGTCGGGACACGGCCAACGTCCTGACTTTC. Its translation is CASSAGRDTANVLTF. The whole variable domain, remainder taken from reference TRBV5-1 and TRBJ2-6, is KAGVTQTPRYLIKTRGQQVTLSCSPISGHRSVSWYQQTPGQGLQFLFEYFSETQRNKGNFPGRFSGRQFSNSRSEMNVSTLELGDSALYLCASSAGRDTANVLTFGAGSRLTVL.

The CDR3 DNA reads TGTGCCAGCAGTTTTCTAGCGGGAGGCCCCCACGAGCAGTACTTC. Protein sequence: CASSFLAGGPHEQYF. The V call is TRBV5-4, the J call TRBJ2-7; 11 positions match TRBD2. CDR3 length equals 15 residues. After removal of 5 bases from V and 5 bases from J, the junction contained 9 bases not matched to a gene. Germline V lookup: CDR1 SGHNT, CDR2 YYREEE (reference sequence).

The chain links TRBV4-1 to TRBJ2-5, with unresolved D. Deletions cut 4 bases from V and 0 bases from J, with 6 bases between. CDR1 and CDR2 (germline): MGHRA, YSYEKL. CDR3 length: 13 residues. This chain's CDR3 is CASSPLYQETQYF. CDR3 coding DNA: TGCGCCAGCAGCCCTCTGTACCAAGAGACCCAGTACTTC.

The rearrangement links TRBV12-5 to TRBJ2-1, with 11 bases identical to TRBD2. In germline, CDR1 is LGHNT, CDR2 FRNRAP. This CDR3 is 18 amino acids long. V lost 0 bases, J lost 2 bases, and 6 bases stayed unmatched. Here the CDR3 DNA reads TGTGCTAGTGGTTTGGTACGGCTAGCGGGAGGCCCCTACAATGAGCAGTTCTTC. Protein sequence: CASGLVRLAGGPYNEQFF.

This rearrangement joins TRBV28 to TRBJ2-1; 8 bases are a match to TRBD2. Germline values: CDR1 MDHEN, CDR2 SYDVKM. The CDR3 spans 14 residues. Trimming at V came to 5 bases and at J to 7 bases, leaving 7 bases not matched to a gene. Here the CDR3 reads CASSITSGQNEQFF. The CDR3 region has the DNA TGTGCCAGCAGTATCACTAGCGGTCAGAATGAGCAGTTCTTC.

This chain joins TRBV7-9 and TRBJ1-2; 8 positions match TRBD1. The CDR3 has 15 amino acids. Trimming took 2 bases from V and 11 from J; bases not matched to a gene: 13. The germline CDR1 and CDR2 sequences are SEHNR and FQNEAQ (reference sequence). The CDR3 loop is CASSLRRTGRSGYTF. CDR3 nucleotides: TGTGCCAGCAGCTTACGTAGGACAGGGAGATCAGGGTACACCTTC.

Only one count was recorded for this clone. The gene calls are TRBV6-6 and TRBJ1-4, with no clear D. CDR1 and CDR2 (germline): MNHNY, SVGAGI (reference sequence). This CDR3 spans 14 amino acids. V gave up 8 bases and J gave up 0 bases, with 10 bases separating them. CDR3: CASEHRSTNEKLFF. CDR3 DNA sequence: TGTGCCAGCGAGCACAGATCAACTAATGAAAAACTGTTTTTT.

The chain uses TRBV7-3 and TRBJ2-1, with a tentative D call TRBD2 (5 bases). Germline CDR1 SGHTA, CDR2 FQGTGA. The length of the CDR3 is 15 residues. Trimming pared 2 bases from V and 0 bases from J, leaving 8 bases between. The CDR3 region is CASSLYTSSYNEQFF. CDR3 coding DNA: TGTGCCAGCAGCTTATATACTAGCTCCTACAATGAGCAGTTCTTC.

The chain carries TRBV18 and TRBJ1-2, with D tentatively TRBD1 (6 bases). V gave up 1 base and J gave up 2 bases, with 8 bases separating them. Germline CDR1 reads KGHSH; CDR2 reads LQKENI. The CDR3 runs 14 residues. CDR3 in amino acids: CASSPRTVNYGYTF. CDR3 nucleotides: TGTGCCAGCTCACCACGGACAGTGAACTATGGCTACACCTTC.

This rearrangement joins TRBV7-2 to TRBJ1-2, with 8 bases lining up with TRBD1. The germline V gene encodes CDR1 SGHTA and CDR2 FQGNSA. This CDR3 has 17 amino acids. The J segment lost 4 bases and the V segment lost 5 bases, leaving 15 bases of the junction unmatched. CDR3 nucleotides: TGTGCCAGCAGCACTAGGACAGGGAGTACAAGGTCCTATGGCTACACCTTC. Translating it yields CASSTRTGSTRSYGYTF.

This clone showed up just a few times. The junction departs from germline at one end; a sequencing error may be responsible. The V gene is TRBV5-1, the J gene TRBJ2-7, with 7 bases lining up with TRBD2. The CDR3 spans 14 residues. Germline V gene sequence: CDR1 SGHRS, CDR2 YFSETQ. The CDR3 loop reads CASTLGEGWGEQYF. The CDR3 DNA is TGCGCCAGCACCTTGGGGGAGGGCTGGGGGGAGCAGTACTTC.

On this clone itself: One end of the junction does not line up with germline, which may come from a read error. The genes are TRBV29-1 and TRBJ2-2; tentatively, D is TRBD1 (6 bases). Germline loops: CDR1 SQVTM, CDR2 ANQGSEA. The CDR3 is 15 residues long. CDR3 in amino acids: CSVQERGYHTGELFF. CDR3 DNA sequence: TGCAGCGTTCAAGAGAGGGGGTACCACACCGGGGAGCTGTTTTTT.

The chain has TRBV11-2 and TRBJ2-7; 7 bases line up with TRBD1. The trim removed 5 bases at V and 3 bases at J, leaving 7 bases unmatched. CDR3 length: 14 residues. CDR1 and CDR2 (germline): SGHAT, FQNNGV. The CDR3 DNA follows: TGTGCCAGCAGCCTAATAGGGACAGTCTACGAGCAGTACTTC. Translation gives CASSLIGTVYEQYF. The entire variable domain, with the rest obtained from reference TRBV11-2 and TRBJ2-7, is as follows: EAGVAQSPRYKIIEKRQSVAFWCNPISGHATLYWYQQILGQGPKLLIQFQNNGVVDDSQLPKDRFSAERLKGVDSTLKIQPAKLEDSAVYLCASSLIGTVYEQYFGPGTRLTVT.

There are a few counts of this clone. Within the sample, other DNA sequences also encode this same CDR3. The gene calls are TRBV5-1 and TRBJ1-2, with a possible D match to TRBD1 (6 bases). The CDR3 spans 13 residues. V was shortened by 0 bases and J by 4 bases, with 7 bases between the two germline ends. Looked up from germline, CDR1 is SGHRS and CDR2 is YFSETQ. The chain's CDR3 is CASSLEQGYGYTF. DNA for the CDR3: TGCGCCAGCAGCTTGGAACAGGGCTATGGCTACACCTTC.